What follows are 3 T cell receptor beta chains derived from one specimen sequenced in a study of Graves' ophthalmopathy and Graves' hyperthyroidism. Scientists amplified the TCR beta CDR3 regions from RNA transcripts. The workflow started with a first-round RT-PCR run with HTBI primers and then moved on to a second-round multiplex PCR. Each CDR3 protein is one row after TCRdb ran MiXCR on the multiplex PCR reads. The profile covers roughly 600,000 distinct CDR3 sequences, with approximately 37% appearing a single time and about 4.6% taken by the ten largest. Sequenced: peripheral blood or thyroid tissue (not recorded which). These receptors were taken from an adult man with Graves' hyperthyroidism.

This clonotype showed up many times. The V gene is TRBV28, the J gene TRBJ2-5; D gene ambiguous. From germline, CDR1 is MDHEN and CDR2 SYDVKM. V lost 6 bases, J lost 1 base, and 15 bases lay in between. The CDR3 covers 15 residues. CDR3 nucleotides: TGTGCCAGCAGCACGAACTGGAAGACCCAAGAGACCCAGTACTTC. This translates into CASSTNWKTQETQYF.

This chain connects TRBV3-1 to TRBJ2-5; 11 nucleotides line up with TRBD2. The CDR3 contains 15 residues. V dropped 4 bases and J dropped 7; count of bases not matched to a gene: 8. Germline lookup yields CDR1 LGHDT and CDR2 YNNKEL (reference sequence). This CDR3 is CASSLGTSGPRTQYF. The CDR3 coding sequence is TGTGCCAGCAGCCTAGGGACTAGCGGACCCAGGACCCAGTACTTC.

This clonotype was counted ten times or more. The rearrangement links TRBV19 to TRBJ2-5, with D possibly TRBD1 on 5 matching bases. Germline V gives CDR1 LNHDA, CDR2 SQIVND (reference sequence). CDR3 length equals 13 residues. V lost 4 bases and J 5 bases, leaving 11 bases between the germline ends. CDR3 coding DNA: TGTGCCAGTAGTACAGGGTCGGCTGAGACCCAGTACTTC. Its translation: CASSTGSAETQYF.